This T cell receptor beta chain was recorded in a study of shared clonotypes between healthy human individuals. Germline-derived CDR1 and CDR2 are LGHNA and YNFKEQ. The CDR3 totals 12 residues. V dropped 4 bases and J dropped 10; count of bases not matched to a gene: 5. Sequencing was performed with immunoSEQ multiplex PCR; in TCRdb, only in-frame clones are kept and a portion is missing. The sample yields around 700,000 clones, around 72% seen once. This receptor was identified in a woman younger than 45 in good health. The sequenced sample consisted of memory CD4+ T cells sorted from blood. This sample's subset: CD45RA-negative fraction. The genes are TRBV4-2 and TRBJ1-1; TRBD1 agrees at 8 bases. CDR3 protein: CASSRADRGAFF. CDR3 nucleotide sequence: TGTGCCAGCAGCCGGGCTGACAGGGGAGCTTTCTTT.